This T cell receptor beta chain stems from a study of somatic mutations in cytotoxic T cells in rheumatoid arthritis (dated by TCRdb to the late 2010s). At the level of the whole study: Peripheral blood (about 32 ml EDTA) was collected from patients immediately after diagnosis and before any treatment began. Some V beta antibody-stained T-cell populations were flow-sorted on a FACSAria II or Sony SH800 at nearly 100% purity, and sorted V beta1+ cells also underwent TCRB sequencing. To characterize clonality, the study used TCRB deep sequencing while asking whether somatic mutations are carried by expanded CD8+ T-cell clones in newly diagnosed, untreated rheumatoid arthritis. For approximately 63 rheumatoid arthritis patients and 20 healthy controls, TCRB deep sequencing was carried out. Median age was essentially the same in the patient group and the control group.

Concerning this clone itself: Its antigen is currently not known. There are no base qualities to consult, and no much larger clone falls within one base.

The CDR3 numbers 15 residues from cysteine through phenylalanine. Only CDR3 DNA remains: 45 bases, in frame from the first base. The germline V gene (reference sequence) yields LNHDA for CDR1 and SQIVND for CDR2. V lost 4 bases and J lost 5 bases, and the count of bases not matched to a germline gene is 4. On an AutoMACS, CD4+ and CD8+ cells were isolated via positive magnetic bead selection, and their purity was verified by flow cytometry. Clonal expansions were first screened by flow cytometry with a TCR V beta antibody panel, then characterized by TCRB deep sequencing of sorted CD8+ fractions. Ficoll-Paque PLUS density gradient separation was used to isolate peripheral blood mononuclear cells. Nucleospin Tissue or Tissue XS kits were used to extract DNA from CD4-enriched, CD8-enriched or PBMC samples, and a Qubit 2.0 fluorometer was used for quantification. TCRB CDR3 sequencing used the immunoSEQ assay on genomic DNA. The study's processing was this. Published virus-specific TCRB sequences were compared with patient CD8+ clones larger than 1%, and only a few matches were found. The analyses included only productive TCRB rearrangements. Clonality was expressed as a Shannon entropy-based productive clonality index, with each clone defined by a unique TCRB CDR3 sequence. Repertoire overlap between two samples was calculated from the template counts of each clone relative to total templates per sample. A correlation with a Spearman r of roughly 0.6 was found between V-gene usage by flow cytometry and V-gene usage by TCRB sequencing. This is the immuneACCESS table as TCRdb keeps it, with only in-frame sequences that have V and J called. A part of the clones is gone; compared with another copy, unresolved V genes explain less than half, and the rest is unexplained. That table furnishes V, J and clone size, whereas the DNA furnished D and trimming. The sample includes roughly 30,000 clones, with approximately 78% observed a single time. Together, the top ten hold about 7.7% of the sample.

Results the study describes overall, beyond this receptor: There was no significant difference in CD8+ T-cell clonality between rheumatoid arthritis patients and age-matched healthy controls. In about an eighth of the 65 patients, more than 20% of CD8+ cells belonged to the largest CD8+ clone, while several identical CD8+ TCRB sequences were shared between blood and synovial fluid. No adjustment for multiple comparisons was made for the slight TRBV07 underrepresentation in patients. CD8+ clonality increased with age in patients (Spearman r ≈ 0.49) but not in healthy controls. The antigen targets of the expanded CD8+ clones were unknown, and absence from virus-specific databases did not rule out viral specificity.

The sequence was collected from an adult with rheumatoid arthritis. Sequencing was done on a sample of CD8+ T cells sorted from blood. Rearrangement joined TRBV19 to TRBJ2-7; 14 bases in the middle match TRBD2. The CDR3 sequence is CASSRTSGGFDEQYF. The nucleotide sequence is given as TGTGCCAGTAGTAGGACTAGCGGGGGGTTCGACGAGCAGTACTTC. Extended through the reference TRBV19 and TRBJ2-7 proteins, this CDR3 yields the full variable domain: DGGITQSPKYLFRKEGQNVTLSCEQNLNHDAMYWYRQDPGQGLRLIYYSQIVNDFQKGDIAEGYSVSREKKESFPLTVTSAQKNPTAFYLCASSRTSGGFDEQYFGPGTRLTVT.